This is a list of T cell receptor beta chains from one sample in a study of blood T cell repertoires in COVID-19. Generated by immunoSEQ multiplex PCR, the TCRdb table keeps only in-frame clones and is missing some. Of around 280,000 clones listed, around four fifths are singletons. The sequencing sample was made of peripheral blood. The receptors were sampled from a woman between 50 and 59 years old with active or convalescent COVID-19. Both conserved end residues are part of each CDR3. Each record gives: V gene, clone size, D gene, J gene, CDR3 protein, CDR3 DNA. D genes are given only for firm matches. The size of a clone is reported for some rows only, either as once, few or many, or as a class for expanded clones.

>TRBV7-9|few|NA|TRBJ2-3
CASSFSRLTTTDTQYF
TGTGCCAGCAGCTTCTCTAGACTGACTACCACAGATACGCAGTATTTT
>TRBV27|NA|TRBD2|TRBJ2-2
CASSLSSLAGTGELFF
TGTGCCAGCAGTTTATCGTCACTAGCGGGAACCGGGGAGCTGTTTTTT
>TRBV12-1|NA|NA|TRBJ2-1
CASSLYPGLAYNEQFF
TGTGCCAGCAGCCTCTACCCGGGACTAGCCTACAATGAGCAGTTCTTC
>TRBV6-5|NA|NA|TRBJ2-7
CASSYLGAAGPYEQYF
TGTGCCAGCAGTTACCTCGGCGCGGCGGGACCCTACGAGCAGTACTTC
>TRBV7-8|few|NA|TRBJ1-6
CASSLGERGSPLHF
TGTGCCAGCAGCTTAGGGGAGCGGGGTTCACCCCTCCACTTT
>TRBV7-2|NA|NA|TRBJ2-1
CASSLAWRGGRDEQFF
TGTGCCAGCAGCTTAGCGTGGAGGGGAGGTAGGGATGAGCAGTTCTTC
>TRBV29-1|NA|TRBD1|TRBJ1-1
CSVGQGVSTEAFF
TGCAGCGTTGGACAGGGGGTGAGCACTGAAGCTTTCTTT
>TRBV19|NA|TRBD1|TRBJ1-1
CASSRTDRGLITEAFF
TGTGCCAGTAGTAGGACTGACAGGGGGCTGATCACTGAAGCTTTCTTT
>TRBV5-1|few|TRBD1|TRBJ1-5
CASSPGTGSNQPQHF
TGCGCCAGCAGCCCCGGGACAGGAAGCAATCAGCCCCAGCATTTT
>TRBV24-1|NA|TRBD1|TRBJ2-2
CATSDYDRGPGTGELFF
TGTGCCACCAGTGATTACGACAGGGGGCCGGGCACCGGGGAGCTGTTTTTT
>TRBV30|NA|NA|TRBJ1-6
CAWSPPGDSPLHF
TGTGCCTGGAGCCCCCCCGGAGATTCACCCCTCCACTTT
>TRBV11-2|once|NA|TRBJ2-1
CASSLEVLNEQFF
TGTGCCAGCAGCTTAGAAGTACTGAATGAGCAGTTCTTC
>TRBV10-3|NA|NA|TRBJ2-7
CAISVQGSGEQYF
TGTGCCATCAGTGTCCAGGGGTCGGGAGAGCAGTACTTC
>TRBV14|NA|NA|TRBJ1-1
CASSKNTVLNTEAFF
TGTGCCAGCAGCAAGAACACCGTCCTGAACACTGAAGCTTTCTTT
>TRBV6-4|few|TRBD2|TRBJ2-1
CAGPLAGIYNEQFF
TGTGCCGGGCCGCTAGCGGGAATCTACAATGAGCAGTTCTTC
>TRBV4-2|many|TRBD1|TRBJ2-1
CASSRTGQVYNEQFF
TGTGCCAGCAGCCGAACGGGACAGGTCTACAATGAGCAGTTCTTC
>TRBV19|NA|TRBD1|TRBJ1-6
CASSMRTGGSSYNSPLHF
TGTGCCAGTAGTATGCGGACAGGAGGGAGCTCCTATAATTCACCCCTCCACTTT
>TRBV2|NA|NA|TRBJ2-6
CASRAAGANVLTF
TGTGCCAGCAGAGCCGCTGGGGCCAACGTCCTGACTTTC
>TRBV2|NA|NA|TRBJ1-6
CASRGGLARNSPLHF
TGTGCCAGCAGGGGGGGGTTAGCCAGGAATTCACCCCTCCACTTT
>TRBV28|few|NA|TRBJ2-7
CASSLNIARQYF
TGTGCCAGCAGTTTAAACATAGCTCGGCAGTACTTC
>TRBV4-2|NA|NA|TRBJ2-2
CASSQGEREHGELFF
TGTGCCAGCAGCCAAGGGGAGCGCGAACACGGGGAGCTGTTTTTT
>TRBV19|once|NA|TRBJ1-5
CASSIRTAGGQPQHF
TGTGCCAGTAGTATCCGGACGGCGGGTGGTCAGCCCCAGCATTTT
>TRBV3-1/TRBV3-2|NA|TRBD2|TRBJ2-1
CASSSRLASSYNEQFF
TGTGCCAGCAGCTCCCGACTAGCGAGCTCCTACAATGAGCAGTTCTTC
>TRBV4-1|NA|NA|TRBJ2-1
CASKPPGWPDNEQFF
TGCGCCAGCAAGCCCCCAGGTTGGCCAGACAATGAGCAGTTCTTC
>TRBV19|few|TRBD2|TRBJ2-2
CASSASGLSGELFF
TGTGCCAGTAGCGCTAGCGGGTTATCCGGGGAGCTGTTTTTT
>TRBV4-1|NA|TRBD2|TRBJ2-2
CASSRIGTSEQANTGELFF
TGCGCCAGCAGCCGAATCGGGACTAGCGAACAGGCGAACACCGGGGAGCTGTTTTTT
>TRBV5-6|NA|NA|TRBJ2-1
CASSLDTGTGDEQFF
TGTGCCAGCAGCTTGGACACAGGGACCGGGGATGAGCAGTTCTTC
>TRBV9|few|NA|TRBJ2-1
CASSAGSGLYNEQFF
TGTGCCAGCAGCGCCGGGAGCGGCTTATACAATGAGCAGTTCTTC
>TRBV19|NA|NA|TRBJ2-5
CASSLRGETQYF
TGTGCCAGTAGTCTCCGCGGAGAGACCCAGTACTTC
>TRBV6-5|NA|TRBD1|TRBJ1-1
CASSTGTGNTEAFF
TGTGCCAGCAGCACGGGGACAGGGAACACTGAAGCTTTCTTT
>TRBV7-9|NA|TRBD1|TRBJ1-1
CASSLGTGVMNTEAFF
TGTGCCAGCAGCTTAGGGACAGGGGTTATGAACACTGAAGCTTTCTTT
>TRBV7-7|once|TRBD2|TRBJ2-5
CASSLAGGGLETQYF
TGTGCTAGCAGCTTAGCGGGAGGGGGATTGGAGACCCAGTACTTC
>TRBV12-5|NA|TRBD1|TRBJ2-1
CASGPGQGRNNEQFF
TGTGCTAGTGGTCCGGGACAGGGGCGTAACAATGAGCAGTTCTTC
>TRBV25-1|NA|NA|TRBJ2-3
CASSEPQSGSAQYF
TGTGCCAGCAGTGAACCTCAGTCAGGGTCCGCGCAGTATTTT
>TRBV7-9|NA|TRBD1|TRBJ1-2
CASSLAQGQGPGGYTF
TGTGCCAGCAGCTTAGCGCAGGGACAGGGCCCGGGTGGCTACACCTTC
>TRBV18|once|NA|TRBJ1-4
CASSPGAGGEKLFF
TGTGCCAGCTCACCAGGCGCGGGGGGTGAAAAACTGTTTTTT
>TRBV30|NA|NA|TRBJ1-1
CAWRRTAGEAFF
TGTGCCTGGCGACGGACGGCGGGTGAAGCTTTCTTT
>TRBV9|NA|TRBD2|TRBJ2-7
CASSVGVAGHYEQYF
TGTGCCAGCAGCGTAGGAGTAGCGGGGCACTACGAGCAGTACTTC
>TRBV3-1/TRBV3-2|NA|TRBD1|TRBJ2-7
CASSPTRGTGRYEQYF
TGTGCCAGCAGCCCAACGAGGGGGACAGGTCGATACGAGCAGTACTTC
>TRBV7-2|NA|TRBD2|TRBJ2-7
CASSLMAGGTHEQYF
TGTGCCAGCAGCTTAATGGCGGGAGGCACCCACGAGCAGTACTTC
>TRBV13|NA|NA|TRBJ1-1
CASSLQPGGTTEAFF
TGTGCCAGCAGCCTCCAACCGGGGGGTACCACTGAAGCTTTCTTT